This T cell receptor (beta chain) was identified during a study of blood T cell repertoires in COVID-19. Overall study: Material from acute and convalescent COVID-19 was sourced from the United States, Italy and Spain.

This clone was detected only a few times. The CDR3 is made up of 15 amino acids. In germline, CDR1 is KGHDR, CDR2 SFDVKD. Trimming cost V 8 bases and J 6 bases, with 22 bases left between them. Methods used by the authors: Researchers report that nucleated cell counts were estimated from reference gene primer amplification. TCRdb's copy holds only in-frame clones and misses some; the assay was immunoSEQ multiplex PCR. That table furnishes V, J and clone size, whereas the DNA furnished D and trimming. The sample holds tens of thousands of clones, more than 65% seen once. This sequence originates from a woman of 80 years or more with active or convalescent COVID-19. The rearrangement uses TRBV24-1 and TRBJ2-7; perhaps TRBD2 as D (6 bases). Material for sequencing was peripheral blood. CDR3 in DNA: TGTGCCACCACCACCCCTCCCGGGGGAATCTGCGAGCAGTACTTC. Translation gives CATTTPPGGICEQYF.